The clone carrying this T cell receptor beta chain was counted a single time. Its specificity is not known. Profiled with immunoSEQ multiplex PCR; TCRdb holds only in-frame clones, not every one. Of about 77,000 clones listed, around four fifths are singletons. Samples of blood were obtained at baseline, on cycle 4 day 1, and on cycle 7 day 1. The V end lost 7 bases, the J end lost 5 bases, and 18 bases lay between the germline ends. The CDR3 contains 15 residues. Germline V gene sequence: CDR1 LNHDA, CDR2 SQIVND (reference sequence). This sample was taken from a study of OX40 agonist ivuxolimab in advanced cancers. For the study at large: Patients were treated with intravenous ivuxolimab, dosed at 0.01 to 10 mg/kg and infused every 2 weeks.

Notes on the study in general: On average, CD8+ T cells showed a greater number of expanded clones than CD4+.

This TCR derives from an adult with an advanced solid tumor such as melanoma, head and neck, liver or kidney cancer. The specimen was CD4+ or CD8+ T cells sorted from blood, collected in a trial of the OX40 agonist ivuxolimab. The rearrangement links TRBV19 to TRBJ2-1, with D possibly TRBD2 on 6 matching bases. The DNA for the CDR3 is TGTGCCAGTATGCGTCCCGCGGGACTGGACAATGAGCAGTTCTTC. Protein sequence: CASMRPAGLDNEQFF.